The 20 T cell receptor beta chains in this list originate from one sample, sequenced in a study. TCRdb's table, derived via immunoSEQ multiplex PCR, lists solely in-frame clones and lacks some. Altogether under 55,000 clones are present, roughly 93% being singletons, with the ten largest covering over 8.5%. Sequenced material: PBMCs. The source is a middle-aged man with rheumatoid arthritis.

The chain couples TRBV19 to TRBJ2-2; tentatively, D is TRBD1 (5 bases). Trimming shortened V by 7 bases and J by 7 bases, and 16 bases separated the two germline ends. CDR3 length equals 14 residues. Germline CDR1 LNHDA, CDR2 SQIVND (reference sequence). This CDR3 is CASKTGQGDGELFF. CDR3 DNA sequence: TGTGCCAGTAAAACAGGCCAAGGGGACGGGGAGCTGTTTTTT.

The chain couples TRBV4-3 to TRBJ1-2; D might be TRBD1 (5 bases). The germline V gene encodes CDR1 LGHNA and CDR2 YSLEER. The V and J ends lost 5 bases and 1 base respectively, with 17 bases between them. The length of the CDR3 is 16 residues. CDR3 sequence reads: CASSKSPGRFNYGYTF. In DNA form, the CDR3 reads TGCGCCAGCAGCAAAAGCCCGGGACGGTTTAACTATGGCTACACCTTC.

The CDR3 loop reads CASIAPGLTYNEQFF. DNA of the CDR3: TGTGCCAGCATCGCACCCGGACTAACCTACAATGAGCAGTTCTTC. The chain uses TRBV7-2 and TRBJ2-1; maybe TRBD2 (6 bases). The V end was cut by 7 bases, the J end by 2 bases, with 15 bases between. Per the germline V gene, CDR1 is SGHTA and CDR2 is FQGNSA. CDR3 length: 15 residues.

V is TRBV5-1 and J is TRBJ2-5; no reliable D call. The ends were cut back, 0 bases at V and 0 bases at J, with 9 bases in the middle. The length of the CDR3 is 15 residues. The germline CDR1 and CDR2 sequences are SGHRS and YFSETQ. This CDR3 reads CASSLDGLYQETQYF. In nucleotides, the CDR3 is TGCGCCAGCAGCTTGGACGGCTTGTACCAAGAGACCCAGTACTTC.

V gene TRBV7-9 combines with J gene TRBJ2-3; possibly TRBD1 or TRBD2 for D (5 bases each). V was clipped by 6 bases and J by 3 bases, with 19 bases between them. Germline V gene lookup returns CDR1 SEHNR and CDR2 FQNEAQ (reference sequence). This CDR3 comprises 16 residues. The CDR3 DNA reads TGTGCCAGCAGTTTCTTGGTCCCCAGGGAGACAGATACGCAGTATTTT. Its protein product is CASSFLVPRETDTQYF.

The CDR3 loop is CASRPPGMWEQYF. In DNA form, the CDR3 reads TGTGCCAGCAGGCCCCCGGGGATGTGGGAGCAGTACTTC. The chain links TRBV7-9 to TRBJ2-7, with TRBD2 as a possible D gene (5 bases). Trimming removed 6 bases from V and 7 bases from J, with 16 bases in between. The CDR3 has 13 residues. From germline, CDR1 is SEHNR and CDR2 FQNEAQ (reference sequence).

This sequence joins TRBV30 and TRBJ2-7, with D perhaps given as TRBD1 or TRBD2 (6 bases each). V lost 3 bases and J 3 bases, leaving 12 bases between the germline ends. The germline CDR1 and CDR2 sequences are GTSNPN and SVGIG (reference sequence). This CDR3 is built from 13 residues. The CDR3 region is CAWSGKGGYEQYF. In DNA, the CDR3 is TGTGCCTGGAGCGGGAAGGGGGGCTACGAGCAGTACTTC.

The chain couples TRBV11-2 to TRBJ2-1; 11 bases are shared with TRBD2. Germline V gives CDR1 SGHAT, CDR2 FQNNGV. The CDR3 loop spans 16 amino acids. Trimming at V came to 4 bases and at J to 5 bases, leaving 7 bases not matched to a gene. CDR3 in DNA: TGTGCCAGCAGCTCTATGGGACTAGCGGTCGACAATGAGCAGTTCTTC. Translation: CASSSMGLAVDNEQFF.

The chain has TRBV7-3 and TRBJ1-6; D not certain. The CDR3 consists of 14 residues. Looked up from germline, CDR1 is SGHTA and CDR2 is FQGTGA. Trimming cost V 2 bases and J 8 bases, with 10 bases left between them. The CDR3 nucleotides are TGTGCCAGCAGCTTAGACGGGCCGTATTCACCCCTCCACTTT. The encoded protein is CASSLDGPYSPLHF.

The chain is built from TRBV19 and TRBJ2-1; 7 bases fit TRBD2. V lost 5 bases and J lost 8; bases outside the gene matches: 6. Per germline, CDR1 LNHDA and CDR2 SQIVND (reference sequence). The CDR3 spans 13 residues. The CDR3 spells CASSVTSLHEQFF. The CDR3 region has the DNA TGTGCCAGTAGTGTGACTAGCCTGCATGAGCAGTTCTTC.

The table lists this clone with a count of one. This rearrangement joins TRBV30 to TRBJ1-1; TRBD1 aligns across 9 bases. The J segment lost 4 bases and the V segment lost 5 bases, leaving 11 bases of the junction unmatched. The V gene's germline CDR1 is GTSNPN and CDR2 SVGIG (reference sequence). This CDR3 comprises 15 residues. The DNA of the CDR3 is TGTGCCTGGGTCCCCCGGAAGACAGGGGGCACTGAAGCTTTCTTT. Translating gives CAWVPRKTGGTEAFF.

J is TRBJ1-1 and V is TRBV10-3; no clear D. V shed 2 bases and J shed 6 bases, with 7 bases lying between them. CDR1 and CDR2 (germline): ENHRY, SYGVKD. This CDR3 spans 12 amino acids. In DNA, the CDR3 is TGTGCCATCAGTGAGCATTCGGCTGAAGCTTTCTTT. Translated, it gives CAISEHSAEAFF.

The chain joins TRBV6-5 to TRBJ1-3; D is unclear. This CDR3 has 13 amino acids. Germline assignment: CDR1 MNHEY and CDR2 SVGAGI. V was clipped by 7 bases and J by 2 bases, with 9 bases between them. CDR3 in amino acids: CASKRGTGNTIYF. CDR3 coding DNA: TGTGCCAGCAAACGGGGAACTGGAAACACCATATATTTT.

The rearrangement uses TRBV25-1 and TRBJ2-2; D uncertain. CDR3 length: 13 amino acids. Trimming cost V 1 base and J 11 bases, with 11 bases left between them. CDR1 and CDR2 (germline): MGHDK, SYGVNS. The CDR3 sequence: CASSESPPVELFF. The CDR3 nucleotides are TGTGCCAGCAGTGAATCCCCTCCAGTAGAGCTGTTTTTT.

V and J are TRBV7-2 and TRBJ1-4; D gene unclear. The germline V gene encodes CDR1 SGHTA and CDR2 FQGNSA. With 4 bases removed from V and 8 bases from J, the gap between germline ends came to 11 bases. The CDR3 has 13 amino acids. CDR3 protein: CASSSGSGEKLFF. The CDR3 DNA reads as TGTGCCAGCAGCTCCGGAAGCGGGGAAAAACTGTTTTTT. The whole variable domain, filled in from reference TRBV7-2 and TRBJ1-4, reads GAGVSQSPSNKVTEKGKDVELRCDPISGHTALYWYRQSLGQGLEFLIYFQGNSAPDKSGLPSDRFSAERTGGSVSTLTIQRTQQEDSAVYLCASSSGSGEKLFFGSGTQLSVL.

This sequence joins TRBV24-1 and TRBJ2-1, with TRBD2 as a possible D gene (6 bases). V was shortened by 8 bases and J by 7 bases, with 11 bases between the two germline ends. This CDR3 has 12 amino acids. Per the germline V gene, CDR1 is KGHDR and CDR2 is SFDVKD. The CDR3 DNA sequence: TGTGCCACCACGGACGGGACTAATGAGCAGTTCTTC. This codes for CATTDGTNEQFF.

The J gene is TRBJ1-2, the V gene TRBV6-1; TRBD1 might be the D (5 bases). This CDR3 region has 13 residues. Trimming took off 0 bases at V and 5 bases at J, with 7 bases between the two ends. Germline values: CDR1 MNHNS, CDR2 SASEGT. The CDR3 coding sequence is TGTGCCAGCAGTGAAGCGGACATTTATGGCTACACCTTC. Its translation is CASSEADIYGYTF.

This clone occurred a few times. The CDR3 reads CASSLIIFGRGGNEQFF. CDR3 nucleotides: TGCGCCAGCAGCTTGATAATTTTCGGCAGGGGAGGCAATGAGCAGTTCTTC. The chain uses TRBV5-1 and TRBJ2-1; D may be TRBD1 or TRBD2 (6 bases each). V was pared by 1 base and J by 6 bases, with 20 bases between. The CDR3 extends over 17 amino acids. The germline V gene encodes CDR1 SGHRS and CDR2 YFSETQ.

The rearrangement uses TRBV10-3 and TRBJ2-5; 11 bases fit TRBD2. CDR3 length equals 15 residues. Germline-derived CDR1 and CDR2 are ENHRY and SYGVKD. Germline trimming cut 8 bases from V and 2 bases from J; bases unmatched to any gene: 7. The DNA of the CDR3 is TGTGCCATCGGGATAGCGGGGGGGTTACAAGAGACCCAGTACTTC. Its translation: CAIGIAGGLQETQYF.

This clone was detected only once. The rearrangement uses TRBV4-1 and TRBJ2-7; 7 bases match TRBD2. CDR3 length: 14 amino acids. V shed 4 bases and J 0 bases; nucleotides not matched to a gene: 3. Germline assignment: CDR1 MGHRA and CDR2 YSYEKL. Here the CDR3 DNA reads TGCGCCAGCAGCCGTCTAGCGGTCTCCTACGAGCAGTACTTC. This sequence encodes CASSRLAVSYEQYF.